This T cell receptor beta chain was recovered during a study of CD8 T cells in Susac syndrome. Study-wide context: Patients with Susac syndrome were therapy-naive, treated with corticosteroids, or treated with intravenous immunoglobulin alone when blood was collected.

It was with random hexamers that roughly 0.45 to 1 ug RNA was reverse transcribed. Amplification of TCR beta CDR3 across 54 Vbeta and 13 Jbeta was performed with immunoSEQ multiplex PCR. TCRdb reanalysed the immunoSEQ multiplex PCR reads using MiXCR and keeps one entry per CDR3 protein. Counted here are about 120,000 distinct CDR3 sequences, 96% occurring once; the ten biggest clones make up approximately 0.15%. Only one count was recorded for this clonotype. TEMRA cells underwent FACS enrichment and CD8+ and CD4+ T cells underwent negative isolation. The sample consisted of CD4+ T cells from PBMCs. The TCR sequence derives from a human donor with Susac syndrome.

CDR3 sequence (DNA): TGTGCCAGCAGCGGAGGAGGGGCAGGGGGAGTCTACGAGCAGTACTTC. Its translation: CASSGGGAGGVYEQYF. V and J are TRBV9 and TRBJ2-7, with TRBD1 as a possible D gene (7 bases). The CDR3 totals 16 residues. Germline values: CDR1 SGDLS, CDR2 YYNGEE. V lost 3 bases, J lost 3 bases, and 19 bases lay in between.